A selection of T cell receptor beta chains follows, all from one sample in a study of blood T cell repertoires in COVID-19. Produced via immunoSEQ multiplex PCR; TCRdb's table is partial and in-frame only. The sample holds around 260,000 clones, 89% seen once. The sequencing sample was made of peripheral blood. Receptors were obtained from a woman aged 40 to 49 who had recovered from COVID-19. Both conserved end residues are part of each CDR3. The D gene is left open where the match is weak. Part of the rows lack a size; the others show once, few, many or a class for expanded clones.

cdr3_nt cdr3_aa v_call clone_size j_call d_call
TGCAGCGTTGGGGACTATGCCTACAATGAGCAGTTCTTC CSVGDYAYNEQFF TRBV29-1 . TRBJ2-1 TRBD2
TGTGCCAGCAGCAGGGACATCGCTGGCGAAAAACTGTTTTTT CASSRDIAGEKLFF TRBV3-1/TRBV3-2 . TRBJ1-4 .
TGTGCCAGCCTACTTGATCAACCCACAGATACGCAGTATTTT CASLLDQPTDTQYF TRBV2 . TRBJ2-3 .
TGTGCCAGCAGCCAAGTGGGGGGGGGAGATACGCAGTATTTT CASSQVGGGDTQYF TRBV3-1/TRBV3-2 . TRBJ2-3 TRBD2
TGTGCCAGCAGCTTGGGAGCTGAGCAGTTCTTC CASSLGAEQFF TRBV5-4 . TRBJ2-1 .
TGTGCCTGGAGCCCCGGGACTTTCTATAATTCACCCCTCCACTTT CAWSPGTFYNSPLHF TRBV30 . TRBJ1-6 .
TGTGCCAGCAGTTTCAGGGACACTAGCACAGATACGCAGTATTTT CASSFRDTSTDTQYF TRBV6-5 . TRBJ2-3 .
TGTGCCAGCAGTGACTACGCCAGGGGAGACTATGGCTACACCTTC CASSDYARGDYGYTF TRBV25-1 . TRBJ1-2 .
TGTGCCTGGAGCCCGGGGACTGTCTACGAGCAGTACTTC CAWSPGTVYEQYF TRBV30 . TRBJ2-7 .
TGTGCCAGCAGCCAGACTTACTCGGCCTACGAGCAGTACTTC CASSQTYSAYEQYF TRBV3-1/TRBV3-2 once TRBJ2-7 .
TGTGCCAGCAGCTTAGAAGGGGTTACTGAAGCTTTCTTT CASSLEGVTEAFF TRBV7-6 . TRBJ1-1 .
TGCAGCGTTGTTTCAATGAACACTGAAGCTTTCTTT CSVVSMNTEAFF TRBV29-1 . TRBJ1-1 .
TGTGCCAGCAGCTTGATTGGGACTAGCGATCCTAAAACCTCCTACAATGAGCAGTTCTTC CASSLIGTSDPKTSYNEQFF TRBV5-4 . TRBJ2-1 TRBD2
TGTGCCAGCCAAATTGGGCAGGCGCAAGAGACCCAGTACTTC CASQIGQAQETQYF TRBV2 . TRBJ2-5 .
TGCGCCAGCAGCCGGGGTCCGGGAGATACCTACAATGAGCAGTTCTTC CASSRGPGDTYNEQFF TRBV4-1 . TRBJ2-1 .
TGTGCCAGCAGCTTGGGCTGGGGCTTCGGCTACGAGCAGTACTTC CASSLGWGFGYEQYF TRBV5-4 once TRBJ2-7 .
TGCGCCAGCAGCTTGGGGACCTTCCGGGAGGTCACCTACGAGCAGTACTTC CASSLGTFREVTYEQYF TRBV5-1 . TRBJ2-7 TRBD2